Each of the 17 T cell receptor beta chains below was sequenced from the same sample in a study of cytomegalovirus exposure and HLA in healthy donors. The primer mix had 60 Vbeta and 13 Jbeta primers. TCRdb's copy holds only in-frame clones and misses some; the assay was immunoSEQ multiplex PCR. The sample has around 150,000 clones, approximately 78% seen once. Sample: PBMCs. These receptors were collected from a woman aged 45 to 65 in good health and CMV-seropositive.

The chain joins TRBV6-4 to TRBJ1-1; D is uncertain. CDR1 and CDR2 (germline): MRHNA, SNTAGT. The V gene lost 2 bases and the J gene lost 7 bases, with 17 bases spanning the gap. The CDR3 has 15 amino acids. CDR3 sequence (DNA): TGTGCCAGCAGTGACCCACCCCGAGGATTGCTTGAAGCTTTCTTT. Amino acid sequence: CASSDPPRGLLEAFF.

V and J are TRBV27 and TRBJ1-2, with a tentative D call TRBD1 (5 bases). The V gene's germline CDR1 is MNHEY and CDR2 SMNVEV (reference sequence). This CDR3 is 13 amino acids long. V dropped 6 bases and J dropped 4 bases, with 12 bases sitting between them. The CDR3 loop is CASSSDSSYGYTF. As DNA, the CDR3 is TGTGCCAGCAGCTCCGACAGCTCCTATGGCTACACCTTC.

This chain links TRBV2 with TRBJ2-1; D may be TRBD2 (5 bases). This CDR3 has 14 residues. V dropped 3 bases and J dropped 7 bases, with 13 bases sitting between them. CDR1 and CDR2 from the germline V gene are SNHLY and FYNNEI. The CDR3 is CASSDFGLPNEQFF. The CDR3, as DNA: TGTGCCAGCAGTGACTTCGGACTCCCAAATGAGCAGTTCTTC.

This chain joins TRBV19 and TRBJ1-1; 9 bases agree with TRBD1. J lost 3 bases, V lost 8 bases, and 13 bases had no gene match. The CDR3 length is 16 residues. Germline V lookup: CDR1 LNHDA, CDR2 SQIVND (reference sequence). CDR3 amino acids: CASRIPGQGGYTEAFF. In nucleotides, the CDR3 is TGTGCCAGTCGCATCCCGGGACAGGGAGGTTACACTGAAGCTTTCTTT.

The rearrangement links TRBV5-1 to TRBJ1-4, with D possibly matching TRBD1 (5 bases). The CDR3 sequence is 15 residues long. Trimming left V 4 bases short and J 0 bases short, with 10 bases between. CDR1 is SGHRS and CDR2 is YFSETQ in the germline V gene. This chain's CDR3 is CASSLDRPTNEKLFF. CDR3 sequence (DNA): TGCGCCAGCAGCCTTGACAGACCAACTAATGAAAAACTGTTTTTT.

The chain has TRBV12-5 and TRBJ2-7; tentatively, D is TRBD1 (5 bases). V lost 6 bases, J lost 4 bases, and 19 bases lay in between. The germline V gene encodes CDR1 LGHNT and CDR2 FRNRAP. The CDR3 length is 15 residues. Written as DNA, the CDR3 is TGTGCTAGTGGCAGGGTAGGGGAATTCATTTACGAGCAGTACTTC. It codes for CASGRVGEFIYEQYF.

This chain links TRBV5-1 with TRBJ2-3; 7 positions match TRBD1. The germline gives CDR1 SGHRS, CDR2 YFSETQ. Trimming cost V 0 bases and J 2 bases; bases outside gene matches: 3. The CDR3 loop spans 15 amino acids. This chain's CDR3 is CASSLGQGDTDTQYF. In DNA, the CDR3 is TGCGCCAGCAGCTTGGGACAGGGCGACACAGATACGCAGTATTTT.

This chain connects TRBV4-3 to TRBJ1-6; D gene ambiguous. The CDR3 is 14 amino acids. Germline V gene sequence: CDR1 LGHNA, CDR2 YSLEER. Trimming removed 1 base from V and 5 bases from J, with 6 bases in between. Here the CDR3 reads CASSQGGNNSPLHF. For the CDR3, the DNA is TGCGCCAGCAGCCAAGGCGGCAATAATTCACCCCTCCACTTT.

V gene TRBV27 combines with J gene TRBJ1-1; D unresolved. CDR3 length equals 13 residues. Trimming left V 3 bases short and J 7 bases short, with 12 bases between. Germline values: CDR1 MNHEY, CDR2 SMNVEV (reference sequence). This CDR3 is CASSLARGGEAFF. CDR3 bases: TGTGCCAGCAGTTTGGCTCGGGGAGGTGAAGCTTTCTTT.

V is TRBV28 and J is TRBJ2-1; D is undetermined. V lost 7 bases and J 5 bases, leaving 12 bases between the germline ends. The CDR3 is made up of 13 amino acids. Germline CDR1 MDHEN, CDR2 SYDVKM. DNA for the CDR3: TGTGCCAGCAAGGTTCGGAGCAACAATGAGCAGTTCTTC. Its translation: CASKVRSNNEQFF.

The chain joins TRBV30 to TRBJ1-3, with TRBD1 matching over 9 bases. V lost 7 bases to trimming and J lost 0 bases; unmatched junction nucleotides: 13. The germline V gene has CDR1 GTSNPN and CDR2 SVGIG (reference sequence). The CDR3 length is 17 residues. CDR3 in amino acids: CASIAGTGLNSGNTIYF. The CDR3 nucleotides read TGTGCCTCAATTGCGGGGACAGGGCTAAACTCTGGAAACACCATATATTTT.

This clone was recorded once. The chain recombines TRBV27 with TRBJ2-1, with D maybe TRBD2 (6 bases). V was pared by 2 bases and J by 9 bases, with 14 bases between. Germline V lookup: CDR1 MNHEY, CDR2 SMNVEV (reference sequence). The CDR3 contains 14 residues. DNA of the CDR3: TGTGCCAGCAGTTTAAGTCTAGCGACGATTGAGCAGTTCTTC. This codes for CASSLSLATIEQFF.

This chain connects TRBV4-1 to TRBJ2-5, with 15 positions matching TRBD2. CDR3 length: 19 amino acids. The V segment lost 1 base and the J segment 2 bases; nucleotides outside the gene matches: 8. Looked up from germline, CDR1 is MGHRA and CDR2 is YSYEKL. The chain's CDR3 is CASSQVGLAGGGLQETQYF. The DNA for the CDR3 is TGCGCCAGCAGCCAAGTGGGACTAGCGGGGGGCGGGTTACAAGAGACCCAGTACTTC.

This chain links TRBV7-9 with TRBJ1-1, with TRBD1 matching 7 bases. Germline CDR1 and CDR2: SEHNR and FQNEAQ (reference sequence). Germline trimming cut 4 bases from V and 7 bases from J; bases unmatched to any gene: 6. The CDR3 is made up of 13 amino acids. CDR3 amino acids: CASSSWGQFEAFF. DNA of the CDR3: TGTGCCAGCAGCTCATGGGGACAGTTTGAAGCTTTCTTT.

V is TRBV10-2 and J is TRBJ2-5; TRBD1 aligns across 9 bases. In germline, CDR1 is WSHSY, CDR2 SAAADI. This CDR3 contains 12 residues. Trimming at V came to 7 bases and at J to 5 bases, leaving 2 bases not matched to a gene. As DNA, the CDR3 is TGCGCCAGCATTGGACAGGGGGAGACCCAGTACTTC. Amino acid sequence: CASIGQGETQYF.

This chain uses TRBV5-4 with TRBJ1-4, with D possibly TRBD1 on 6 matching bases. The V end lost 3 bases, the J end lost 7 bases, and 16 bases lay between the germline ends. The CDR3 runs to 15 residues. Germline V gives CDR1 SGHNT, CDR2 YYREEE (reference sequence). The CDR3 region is CASSSGTDSIEKLFF. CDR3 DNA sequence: TGTGCCAGCAGCTCGGGAACGGACAGCATTGAAAAACTGTTTTTT.

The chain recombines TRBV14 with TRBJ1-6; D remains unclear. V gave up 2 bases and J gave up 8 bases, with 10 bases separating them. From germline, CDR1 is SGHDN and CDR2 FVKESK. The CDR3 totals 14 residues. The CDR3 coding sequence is TGTGCCAGCAGCCAATCCACACGGGATTCACCCCTCCACTTT. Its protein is CASSQSTRDSPLHF. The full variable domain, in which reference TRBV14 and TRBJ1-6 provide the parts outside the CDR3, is EAGVTQFPSHSVIEKGQTVTLRCDPISGHDNLYWYRRVMGKEIKFLLHFVKESKQDESGMPNNRFLAERTGGTYSTLKVQPAELEDSGVYFCASSQSTRDSPLHFGNGTRLTVT.